This TCR beta chain was obtained from a study of blood T cells in healthy people across ages. Trimming pared 6 bases from V and 1 base from J, leaving 10 bases between. The CDR3 sequence is 12 residues long. Germline V gives CDR1 DFQATT, CDR2 SNEGSKA (reference sequence). With a J-beta primer mix and a sample-barcoded 5' primer, a second PCR ran 7 to 11 cycles. TCRdb passed the 5' RACE reads through MiXCR, listing each CDR3 protein once. The sample includes about 2 million distinct CDR3 sequences, 49% seen only once; the top ten take over 2%. A word on this clonotype: Its antigen is unknown.

Study-wide points: Samples with more naive T cells showed higher observed beta diversity.

This receptor was taken from a woman aged 40 to 50 in good health. This chain connects TRBV20-1 to TRBJ2-7; D not resolved. The sequencing input was blood. CDR3 protein: CSAAFQSYEQYF. In DNA form, the CDR3 reads TGCAGTGCCGCATTCCAGTCCTACGAGCAGTACTTC.